Shown below are 18 T cell receptor beta chains from a single sample sequenced in a study of beta chain features in type 1 diabetes. General observations from the study: Among all four CD4+ subsets, Type 1 diabetes patients had TCRB CDR3s that were moderately but significantly shorter.

The antigens of these receptors remain unknown. The authors reverse transcribed all of the isolated RNA, so sequencing captured expressed TCRB transcripts. This table comes from immunoSEQ multiplex PCR, and its TCRdb copy is limited to in-frame clones, with some not included. The sample includes 20,000 to 25,000 clones, approximately 70% of them seen just once. The material sequenced was stem cell memory CD4+ T cells from blood. These receptor sequences come from a woman aged 40 to 50 with type 1 diabetes.

This clone was found once. The V and J genes are TRBV7-2 and TRBJ2-2, with D perhaps matching TRBD1 (5 bases). The CDR3 is 15 amino acids. CDR1 is SGHTA and CDR2 is FQGNSA in the germline V gene. V lost 4 bases and J 4 bases, leaving 13 bases between the germline ends. The CDR3 spells CASSSGIRFTGELFF. The CDR3 DNA reads as TGTGCCAGCAGCTCAGGGATTCGATTCACCGGGGAGCTGTTTTTT.

V is TRBV27 and J is TRBJ2-1, with 12 nucleotides matching TRBD2. The germline V gene has CDR1 MNHEY and CDR2 SMNVEV (reference sequence). V shed 3 bases and J 8 bases; nucleotides not matched to a gene: 11. The CDR3 is 17 amino acids. The CDR3 here is CASSFARLAGELDEQFF. The CDR3 region has the DNA TGTGCCAGCAGTTTCGCTCGACTAGCGGGAGAACTGGATGAGCAGTTCTTC.

In the case of this clone: Germline is not matched at one junction end, which may reflect a read error. CDR3 sequence (DNA): TGTGCTAGCAGCCCGACTAACACCGGGGAGCTGTTTTTT. Its protein product is CASSPTNTGELFF. The chain recombines TRBV7-7 with TRBJ2-2; D unresolved. The germline gives CDR1 SSHAT, CDR2 FNYEAQ (reference sequence). The length of the CDR3 is 13 residues. Supplemented by reference TRBV7-7 and TRBJ2-2, the full variable domain reads GAGVSQSPRYKVTKRGQDVTLRCDPISSHATLYWYQQALGQGPEFLTYFNYEAQPDKSGLPSDRFSAERPEGSISTLTIQRTEQRDSAMYRCASSPTNTGELFFGEGSRLTVL.

The J gene is TRBJ1-3, the V gene TRBV5-1, with 8 positions matching TRBD1. Germline loops: CDR1 SGHRS, CDR2 YFSETQ. The CDR3 is made up of 15 amino acids. V gave up 4 bases and J gave up 4 bases; unmatched junction bases: 7. The CDR3 DNA is TGCGCCAGCAGCAATCAGGGGGCTGACGGAAACACCATATATTTT. This sequence encodes CASSNQGADGNTIYF. Full variable domain (missing parts from reference TRBV5-1 and TRBJ1-3): KAGVTQTPRYLIKTRGQQVTLSCSPISGHRSVSWYQQTPGQGLQFLFEYFSETQRNKGNFPGRFSGRQFSNSRSEMNVSTLELGDSALYLCASSNQGADGNTIYFGEGSWLTVV.

The J gene is TRBJ2-3, the V gene TRBV6-6, with a possible D match to TRBD1 (6 bases). CDR1 and CDR2 from the germline V gene are MNHNY and SVGAGI (reference sequence). CDR3 length: 13 residues. The germline V and J ends were trimmed by 6 bases and 4 bases, with 11 bases remaining between them. This CDR3 is CASRQGFPDTQYF. CDR3 nucleotides: TGTGCCAGCAGACAGGGTTTTCCAGATACGCAGTATTTT.

This sequence joins TRBV2 and TRBJ1-5; D possibly corresponds to TRBD1 (6 bases). Trimming took off 5 bases at V and 3 bases at J, with 8 bases between the two ends. Germline CDR1 SNHLY, CDR2 FYNNEI. The CDR3 extends over 13 amino acids. DNA of the CDR3: TGTGCCAGCAGTCGGGACAACAATCAGCCCCAGCATTTT. Translated, it gives CASSRDNNQPQHF.

J is TRBJ2-5 and V is TRBV5-4; tentatively, D is TRBD2 (6 bases). Looked up from germline, CDR1 is SGHNT and CDR2 is YYREEE (reference sequence). This CDR3 is 14 amino acids long. The V and J ends lost 4 bases and 2 bases respectively, with 12 bases between them. In DNA form, the CDR3 reads TGTGCCAGCAGCGCAGGGACTGAGCAAGAGACCCAGTACTTC. Protein: CASSAGTEQETQYF.

The chain has TRBV5-1 and TRBJ2-3; 8 bases line up with TRBD1. V shed 7 bases, J shed 0 bases, and the junction held 7 bases outside the gene matches. The CDR3 extends over 15 amino acids. CDR1 and CDR2 from the germline V gene are SGHRS and YFSETQ. CDR3 DNA sequence: TGCGCCAGCCAATACAGGGGGTCGAGCACAGATACGCAGTATTTT. This encodes CASQYRGSSTDTQYF. Using reference TRBV5-1 and TRBJ2-3 for the parts outside the CDR3, the full variable domain is KAGVTQTPRYLIKTRGQQVTLSCSPISGHRSVSWYQQTPGQGLQFLFEYFSETQRNKGNFPGRFSGRQFSNSRSEMNVSTLELGDSALYLCASQYRGSSTDTQYFGPGTRLTVL.

This clone was counted only a few times. V usage is TRBV6-5 and J usage is TRBJ1-5, with D maybe TRBD1 (6 bases). CDR1 is MNHEY, CDR2 SVGAGI, per germline. V was trimmed by 0 bases and J by 0 bases, leaving 6 bases between them. CDR3 length equals 15 residues. The CDR3 loop reads CASSYSQGSNQPQHF. CDR3 sequence (DNA): TGTGCCAGCAGTTACTCACAGGGTAGCAATCAGCCCCAGCATTTT.

The chain is built from TRBV6-1 and TRBJ2-1; 8 bases are a match to TRBD2. The CDR3 totals 15 residues. V was pared by 6 bases and J by 9 bases, with 13 bases of the junction left unmatched. Germline CDR1 is MNHNS and CDR2 is SASEGT. This CDR3 reads CASRNSGEGRGEQFF. DNA for the CDR3: TGTGCCAGCAGGAATAGCGGGGAGGGGCGAGGTGAGCAGTTCTTC.

The chain employs TRBV10-2 and TRBJ2-2; D unclear. The germline V gene encodes CDR1 WSHSY and CDR2 SAAADI. The V and J ends lost 4 bases and 2 bases respectively, with 5 bases between them. This CDR3 spans 13 amino acids. The chain's CDR3 is CASSGRNTGELFF. The CDR3 DNA reads as TGCGCCAGCAGTGGGAGAAACACCGGGGAGCTGTTTTTT.

The V and J genes are TRBV2 and TRBJ2-2; 7 nucleotides align to TRBD1. This CDR3 comprises 16 residues. With V trimmed by 3 bases and J by 0 bases, 4 bases remained unmatched. Germline V gives CDR1 SNHLY, CDR2 FYNNEI. This CDR3 reads CASSEGDSPNTGELFF. The CDR3 DNA is TGTGCCAGCAGTGAGGGGGACAGTCCGAACACCGGGGAGCTGTTTTTT.

As concerns this clone: One base separates it from a far larger clone, so it is likely a read error. Other DNA sequences in this specimen translate into the identical CDR3. The chain is built from TRBV4-1 and TRBJ1-5; D remains unclear. The CDR3 has 13 amino acids. CDR1 is MGHRA and CDR2 is YSYEKL in the germline V gene. V dropped 0 bases and J dropped 4 bases, with 4 bases sitting between them. The CDR3 DNA reads as TGCGCCAGCAGCCAAGATCCTAATCAGCCCCAGCATTTT. The encoded protein is CASSQDPNQPQHF.

The sample holds a few counts of this clone. V usage is TRBV29-1 and J usage is TRBJ2-7; D possibly corresponds to TRBD2 (5 bases). Germline assignment: CDR1 SQVTM and CDR2 ANQGSEA. There are 14 residues in the CDR3. The germline V and J ends were trimmed by 7 bases and 5 bases, with 21 bases remaining between them. The CDR3 reads CSAQRTLTSNEQYF. The CDR3 nucleotides are TGCAGCGCCCAACGGACTCTAACCAGCAACGAGCAGTACTTC.

The chain is built from TRBV5-1 and TRBJ2-7; 7 bases are a match to TRBD1. Trimming cost V 0 bases and J 5 bases; bases outside gene matches: 5. CDR1 is SGHRS, CDR2 YFSETQ, per germline. The CDR3 is 14 residues long. CDR3 region: CASSLVEGGNEQYF. The CDR3 DNA sequence: TGCGCCAGCAGCTTGGTCGAAGGGGGCAACGAGCAGTACTTC. Filled out from reference TRBV5-1 and TRBJ2-7, the complete variable domain reads KAGVTQTPRYLIKTRGQQVTLSCSPISGHRSVSWYQQTPGQGLQFLFEYFSETQRNKGNFPGRFSGRQFSNSRSEMNVSTLELGDSALYLCASSLVEGGNEQYFGPGTRLTVT.

The chain couples TRBV6-5 to TRBJ1-1; TRBD1 agrees at 7 bases. Unmatched junction bases numbered 2, after V lost 4 bases and J lost 0 bases. CDR3 length: 14 residues. Looked up from germline, CDR1 is MNHEY and CDR2 is SVGAGI. The CDR3 is CASSWDRVNTEAFF. In DNA form, the CDR3 reads TGTGCCAGCAGTTGGGACAGAGTGAACACTGAAGCTTTCTTT.

V is TRBV18 and J is TRBJ2-1; weak D call: TRBD1 (5 bases). The CDR3 covers 16 residues. CDR1 is KGHSH, CDR2 LQKENI, per germline. V was shortened by 0 bases and J by 6 bases, with 15 bases between the two germline ends. The chain's CDR3 is CASSPPPQDNPNEQFF. CDR3 in DNA: TGTGCCAGCTCACCACCCCCACAGGATAACCCCAATGAGCAGTTCTTC.

The chain recombines TRBV5-1 with TRBJ2-5; 10 bases agree with TRBD1. V shed 3 bases, J shed 3 bases, and the junction held 5 bases outside the gene matches. From germline, CDR1 is SGHRS and CDR2 YFSETQ. The CDR3 consists of 15 residues. CDR3 sequence reads: CASSSSGTGEETQYF. The CDR3 DNA reads as TGCGCCAGCAGCTCCTCCGGGACAGGGGAAGAGACCCAGTACTTC.